This TCR beta chain was profiled in a study of metastatic and nonmetastatic thyroid tumors. The CDR3 runs to 17 residues. The V gene's germline CDR1 is SGDLS and CDR2 YYNGEE. J was trimmed by 6 bases and V by 0 bases; bases with no gene match: 12. TCRdb recomputed clones from the PCR reads via MiXCR. This sample has 30,000 to 35,000 clones, with about 15% found just once. Thyroid surgery took place with no prior treatment in any patient. This rearrangement joins TRBV9 to TRBJ1-1, with 9 bases that match TRBD1. Sequencing was carried out using blood. The TCR sequence derives from a female donor with papillary thyroid cancer or a benign thyroid nodule (not recorded which). Some clones in this sample may be carry-over from other donors' samples. CDR3 nucleotides: TGTGCCAGCAGCGTAGGCCCGACAGGGGGGGACATTGCTGAAGCTTTCTTT. Translated, it gives CASSVGPTGGDIAEAFF.